The clone carrying this T cell receptor beta chain has a count of ten or more. The entry originates in a study of T cells after yellow fever vaccination. Template-switching 5'RACE yielded the TCR cDNA; a universal primer site and UMIs were added in the process. One entry per CDR3 protein, called by TCRdb with MiXCR from the 5' RACE reads. This table has about 25,000 distinct CDR3 sequences, 3.4% appearing once. Regarding the study as a whole: Reappearance after the booster was seen for most primary-vaccination clones, at 95% to 98% CD4 and around 90% CD8. The CD4 compartment and the CD8 compartment contained a small share of clonotypes in common. Clonotypes that responded to the vaccine were almost all undetectable in sorted memory subsets on day 0.

Germline CDR1 is DFQATT and CDR2 is SNEGSKA (reference sequence). Trimming shortened V by 1 base and J by 4 bases, and 11 bases separated the two germline ends. The CDR3 consists of 14 residues. The sequenced sample was PBMCs, either bulk or a sorted T-cell subset (CD4+, CD8+, memory, or dextramer-sorted; not recorded which), obtained roughly seven weeks after the first yellow fever vaccination. This sequence was found in a man younger than 35 who received the YFV17D yellow fever vaccine. V gene TRBV20-1 combines with J gene TRBJ2-1; D ambiguous. The CDR3 protein is CSARVAQIYNEQFF. The CDR3 DNA reads as TGCAGTGCTAGAGTGGCACAAATTTACAATGAGCAGTTCTTC.